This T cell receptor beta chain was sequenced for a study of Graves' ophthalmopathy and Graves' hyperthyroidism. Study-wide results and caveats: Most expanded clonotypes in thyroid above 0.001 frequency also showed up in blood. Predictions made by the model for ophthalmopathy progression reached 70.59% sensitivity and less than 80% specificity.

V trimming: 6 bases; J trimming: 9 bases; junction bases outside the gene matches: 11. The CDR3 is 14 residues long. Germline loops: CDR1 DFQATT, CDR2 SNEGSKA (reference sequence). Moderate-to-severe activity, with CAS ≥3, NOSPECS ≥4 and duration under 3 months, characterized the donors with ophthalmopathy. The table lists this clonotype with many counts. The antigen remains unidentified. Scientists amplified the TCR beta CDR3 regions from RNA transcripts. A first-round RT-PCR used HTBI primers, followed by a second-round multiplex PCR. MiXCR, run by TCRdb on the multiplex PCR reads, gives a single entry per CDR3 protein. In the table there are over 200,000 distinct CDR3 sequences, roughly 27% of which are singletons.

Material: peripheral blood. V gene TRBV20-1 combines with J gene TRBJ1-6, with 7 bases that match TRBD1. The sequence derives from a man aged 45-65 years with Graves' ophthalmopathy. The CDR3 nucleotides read TGCAGTGCACCTAGGGGGACAGACCGTTCACCCCTCCACTTT. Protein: CSAPRGTDRSPLHF.